The 9 T cell receptor beta chains below come from one sample, sequenced in a study of CD8 T cells in ankylosing spondylitis. Study-level results: Within ankylosing spondylitis blood, a TCR beta motif made up of several highly homologous variants appeared to be characteristic.

TCRdb itself ran the 5' RACE reads through MiXCR, one entry per CDR3 protein. The table includes about 390,000 distinct CDR3 sequences, around 24% detected once. No antigen has been identified for these receptors. The sequenced material came from blood, either unsorted or a sorted T cell fraction (not recorded which). These receptors were obtained from a male donor with ankylosing spondylitis.

A few counts support this clonotype. Compared with germline, one end of the junction differs, possibly owing to a read error. The chain uses TRBV4-2 and TRBJ2-3, with 8 bases lining up with TRBD2. The length of the CDR3 is 14 residues. CDR1 is LGHNA and CDR2 is YNFKEQ in the germline V gene. This CDR3 reads CASSQGTSRDTQYF. In nucleotides, the CDR3 is TGTGCCAGCAGCCAAGGGACTAGCAGAGATACGCAGTATTTT.

The genes are TRBV12-3 or TRBV12-4 and TRBJ1-5; TRBD1 matches 7 bases. This CDR3 region has 13 residues. Trimming took 5 bases from V and 7 from J; bases not matched to a gene: 5. The CDR3 here is CASSRDSSQPQHF. CDR3 nucleotides: TGTGCCAGCAGTCGGGACAGCAGCCAGCCCCAGCATTTT.

This clonotype was detected only a few times. V is TRBV29-1 and J is TRBJ2-3; tentative D call: TRBD1 (6 bases). V gave up 7 bases and J gave up 5 bases, with 13 bases separating them. The CDR3 spans 12 residues. The germline V gene has CDR1 SQVTM and CDR2 ANQGSEA. The CDR3 bases are TGCAGCGGAACGGGACACGGAGATACGCAGTATTTT. Translation gives CSGTGHGDTQYF.

The rearrangement links TRBV4-3 to TRBJ2-1; D not resolved. This CDR3 region has 16 residues. CDR1 LGHNA and CDR2 YSLEER come from the germline V gene. V gave up 3 bases and J gave up 2 bases, with 14 bases separating them. CDR3 sequence: CASSQGLFDAYNEQFF. The CDR3 region has the DNA TGCGCCAGCAGCCAGGGGTTATTCGACGCCTACAATGAGCAGTTCTTC.

The J gene is TRBJ1-3, the V gene TRBV2; D call uncertain. CDR1 is SNHLY, CDR2 FYNNEI, per germline. The CDR3 runs 14 residues. V gave up 3 bases and J gave up 0 bases, with 6 bases separating them. CDR3 coding DNA: TGTGCCAGCAGTGATTGGGGCTCTGGAAACACCATATATTTT. It encodes CASSDWGSGNTIYF. Full variable domain (remainder filled in from reference TRBV2 and TRBJ1-3): EPEVTQTPSHQVTQMGQEVILRCVPISNHLYFYWYRQILGQKVEFLVSFYNNEISEKSEIFDDQFSVERPDGSNFTLKIRSTKLEDSAMYFCASSDWGSGNTIYFGEGSWLTVV.

This clonotype has only a few counts. V gene TRBV12-3 or TRBV12-4 combines with J gene TRBJ1-1; D remains unclear. Trimming removed 6 bases from V and 2 bases from J, with 13 bases in between. The CDR3 covers 14 residues. CDR3 protein: CASRLRGANTEAFF. For the CDR3, the DNA is TGTGCCAGCAGACTTCGGGGTGCCAACACTGAAGCTTTCTTT.

The chain links TRBV7-2 to TRBJ2-5; D call uncertain. Germline CDR1 SGHTA, CDR2 FQGNSA. V lost 1 base, J lost 1 base, and 10 bases lay in between. This CDR3 is 15 amino acids long. The CDR3 sequence is CASSLVSRGQETQYF. For the CDR3, the DNA is TGTGCCAGCAGCTTAGTCTCTCGCGGCCAAGAGACCCAGTACTTC.

This clonotype was found once. V gene TRBV6-2 or TRBV6-3 combines with J gene TRBJ1-2, with unresolved D. The CDR3 runs to 14 residues. Trimming removed 6 bases at V and 4 bases at J, with 15 bases between. The germline CDR1 and CDR2 sequences are MNHEY and SVGEGT. CDR3 nucleotide sequence: TGTGCCAGCAGCCCTGACCGCCAGGCCTATGGCTACACCTTC. This codes for CASSPDRQAYGYTF.

The rearrangement links TRBV9 to TRBJ2-1; the match to TRBD1 covers 9 bases. V dropped 4 bases and J dropped 6; count of bases not matched to a gene: 11. The germline V gene encodes CDR1 SGDLS and CDR2 YYNGEE. This CDR3 spans 16 amino acids. The CDR3 DNA sequence: TGTGCCAGCAGCCCCACTCTACAGGGGGCATTCAATGAGCAGTTCTTC. Its translation: CASSPTLQGAFNEQFF.